One T cell receptor (beta chain) is described in this entry. This clonotype was detected only a few times. It has no known antigen specificity. There are no base qualities to consult, and no much larger clone falls within one base. Amplification of TCR beta CDR3 regions was carried out from RNA transcripts. The TCR CDR3 was subjected to a first round of RT-PCR using the HTBI primer set and the Qiagen OneStep RT-PCR kit. The libraries were constructed in a second round of multiplex PCR and then size-selected and purified. Sequencing of the libraries was done on an Illumina HiSeq2000 using paired-end 100 bp reads. The authors' analysis ran thus. Raw data were processed with SOAPnuke, discarding reads with adapters, uncalled bases, mean Phred below 15, or no exact constant-primer or identifier match. COPE v1.2.5 was used to merge high-quality paired reads, and clonotypes were defined as unique nucleotide sequences. MiTCR v1.1 was used to align clonotypes to the IMGT TRBV, TRBD and TRBJ reference segments. Only V-J combinations with frequency above 0.0001, covering approximately 99% of repertoires, were analysed. A TCS score was defined as the ratio of F50 (clonal expansion) to E x V (chaos), with BLOSUM62-based TCRdist applied between CDR3 peptides within each V-J. Welch's t-statistics and random forest reduced roughly 500 V-J features to 13, which were used in a naive Bayes classifier (R e1071). Clones were called with MiXCR by TCRdb after fastp trimmed the public reads at Q25, and only in-frame beta chains were retained. Entries are consolidated by CDR3 protein sequence, retaining the most common genes and DNA. In this record, the V and J calls reflect TCRdb's handling and not the investigators' own analysis. Within this sample are more than 350,000 distinct CDR3 sequences, with around 13% of them counted one time only. About 18% of the sample is in the top ten clones.

This record belongs to a study of T cells in Graves' hyperthyroidism and ophthalmopathy (dated by TCRdb to the late 2010s). About the full investigation: Peripheral blood samples were taken at the time of initial diagnosis, prior to any treatment. After blood sampling, hyperthyroidism patients were treated with methimazole at a starting dose of 30 mg daily, and ophthalmopathy patients were treated with high-dose intravenous methylprednisolone. In more than 5 Graves' hyperthyroidism patients, the study also compared T-cell repertoires from thyroid tissue with T-cell repertoires from blood. The approximately 97 discovery patients were randomly divided into training and test sets at a 7:3 ratio. To identify distinguishing TCR V-J signatures, a discovery cohort of around 100 patients was used, comprising 43 with Graves' ophthalmopathy and about 59 with stable Graves' hyperthyroidism. The paper describes TCR Vbeta CDR3 sequencing of 140 or so peripheral blood samples, made up of 43 ophthalmopathy patients, 70 to 75 hyperthyroidism patients and 17 progressor patients. An independent validation cohort of around 19 hyperthyroidism patients and over 15 patients who later progressed to ophthalmopathy tested prospective prediction of ophthalmopathy.

The study at large found these results: A 13 V-J signature model separated ophthalmopathy from stable hyperthyroidism, with around 90% sensitivity and 81.08% specificity in cross-validation and 80%/75% in testing. In validation, the model predicted progression to ophthalmopathy with approximately 70% sensitivity and 72% to 85% specificity, a median of around six months before onset. Sample size was not statistically predetermined, and blinding of investigators to group allocation was not performed. Most expanded thyroid clonotypes (frequency above 0.001) were also detected in blood, suggesting blood repertoires may reflect thyroid immune responses.

At the junction V is shortened by 0 bases and J by 6 bases, with 17 bases in between. From cysteine to phenylalanine, the CDR3 is 17 amino acids long. Left in the record is the CDR3 DNA by itself, 51 bases read in frame from the first base. Looking up the germline V gene yields CDR1 LGHNA and CDR2 YNFKEQ. Ophthalmopathy patients had moderately to severely active disease, Clinical Activity Score of at least 3, NOSPECS grade of at least 4, and duration under 3 months. The study excluded patients with uncontrolled infections, other autoimmune diseases, pregnancy or lactation. Diagnoses relied on clinical symptoms, serum thyroxine and TRAb, thyroid ultrasound and orbital computed tomography. Ficoll-Paque density gradient centrifugation was used to isolate PBMCs from approximately 10 ml of fresh peripheral blood. Total RNA was extracted with Trizol reagent, and quality was checked on an Agilent 2100 Bioanalyzer.

Sequenced input: blood. The chain is made from TRBV4-2 and TRBJ2-2, with the D gene not confidently named. The TCR originated in a woman in her twenties or thirties with Graves' ophthalmopathy. The DNA reads TGTGCCAGCAGCCAAGATTCTTTGGGTTTGACGGCCGGGGAGCTGTTTTTT. Its protein is CASSQDSLGLTAGELFF.